The 25 T cell receptor beta chains in this list originate from one sample, sequenced in a study of blood T cell repertoires in COVID-19. The data were produced by immunoSEQ multiplex PCR, yet TCRdb's version contains in-frame clones alone and is incomplete. This repertoire shows 150,000 to 200,000 clones, over 70% found once; its top ten account for roughly 6.4%. Sequencing used peripheral blood. Every receptor here comes from a man aged 55 to 69 with acute or convalescent COVID-19.

Worth noting for this clone: Sequence at one end of the junction differs from germline and may be a read error. Different DNA sequences within this sample yield the same CDR3. The chain has TRBV12-5 and TRBJ2-2, with D possibly TRBD2 on 5 matching bases. CDR3 length: 15 residues. Germline V gene data show CDR1 as LGHNT and CDR2 as FRNRAP. CDR3 sequence reads: CASGLSAGNTGELFF. The CDR3 nucleotides read TGTGCCAGTGGTTTATCGGCGGGGAACACCGGGGAGCTGTTTTTT.

The chain carries TRBV4-2 and TRBJ2-1; D unclear. Germline CDR1 LGHNA, CDR2 YNFKEQ. Deletions cut 0 bases from V and 7 bases from J, with 7 bases between. This CDR3 spans 13 amino acids. The CDR3 here is CASSQDVRNEQFF. The CDR3 DNA sequence: TGTGCCAGCAGCCAAGATGTCAGGAATGAGCAGTTCTTC.

The gene calls are TRBV3-1 (or the pseudogene TRBV3-2) and TRBJ1-1; D unclear. Trimming left V 5 bases short and J 0 bases short, with 7 bases between. Germline V CDR1 and CDR2: LGHDT, YNNKEL (reference sequence). The length of the CDR3 is 13 residues. CDR3 protein: CASSAQVNTEAFF. CDR3 DNA sequence: TGTGCCAGCAGCGCCCAGGTGAACACTGAAGCTTTCTTT.

This clone was counted ten times or more. The chain couples TRBV11-2 to TRBJ1-1, with a possible D match to TRBD1 (6 bases). The V end was cut by 3 bases, the J end by 3 bases, with 11 bases between. This CDR3 contains 14 residues. The V gene's germline CDR1 is SGHAT and CDR2 FQNNGV. CDR3: CASSFLQGYTEAFF. CDR3 sequence (DNA): TGTGCCAGCAGCTTTCTACAGGGCTACACTGAAGCTTTCTTT.

The rearrangement uses TRBV10-3 and TRBJ2-1; TRBD2 agrees at 10 bases. Unmatched junction bases numbered 12, after V lost 3 bases and J lost 4 bases. CDR3 length equals 18 residues. Germline lookup yields CDR1 ENHRY and CDR2 SYGVKD. The CDR3 loop reads CAISERDSGLALYNEQFF. The DNA of the CDR3 is TGTGCCATCAGTGAACGGGACTCGGGACTAGCGCTTTACAATGAGCAGTTCTTC.

The chain combines TRBV7-9 with TRBJ1-6; D is perhaps TRBD1 (6 bases). Germline loops: CDR1 SEHNR, CDR2 FQNEAQ (reference sequence). The length of the CDR3 is 14 residues. V lost 2 bases and J lost 10, with 12 bases in between. This chain's CDR3 is CASSLHRAESPLHF. The CDR3 bases are TGTGCCAGCAGCTTACACAGGGCGGAATCACCCCTCCACTTT.

In this sample, this clone turned up a few times. The rearrangement uses TRBV5-1 and TRBJ1-6, with a possible D match to TRBD1 (5 bases). Trimming took 2 bases from V and 9 from J, leaving 15 bases between them. Per the germline V gene, CDR1 is SGHRS and CDR2 is YFSETQ. The CDR3 totals 15 residues. Here the CDR3 reads CASSFSDSLGSPLHF. The CDR3 DNA sequence: TGCGCCAGCAGCTTCTCTGACAGCTTAGGTTCACCCCTCCACTTT. The whole variable domain, remainder taken from reference TRBV5-1 and TRBJ1-6, is KAGVTQTPRYLIKTRGQQVTLSCSPISGHRSVSWYQQTPGQGLQFLFEYFSETQRNKGNFPGRFSGRQFSNSRSEMNVSTLELGDSALYLCASSFSDSLGSPLHFGNGTRLTVT.

The chain is built from TRBV7-2 and TRBJ1-3; D remains unclear. Deletions cut 0 bases from V and 0 bases from J, with 12 bases between. Germline V lookup: CDR1 SGHTA, CDR2 FQGNSA. This CDR3 comprises 17 residues. The CDR3 DNA reads as TGTGCCAGCAGCTTAGCCCCCGTTGTAGTCTCTGGAAACACCATATATTTT. Protein: CASSLAPVVVSGNTIYF.

The chain has TRBV13 and TRBJ1-2, with unresolved D. The ends were cut back, 2 bases at V and 3 bases at J, with 7 bases in the middle. CDR3 length: 13 residues. The germline V gene encodes CDR1 PRHDT and CDR2 FYEKMQ (reference sequence). The CDR3 reads CASSLPRDYGYTF. The CDR3 DNA is TGTGCCAGCAGCTTACCCCGGGACTATGGCTACACCTTC.

The V gene is TRBV6-5, the J gene TRBJ2-7; D gene unclear. There are 14 residues in the CDR3. Germline CDR1 reads MNHEY; CDR2 reads SVGAGI. V was pared by 7 bases and J by 1 base, with 14 bases between. CDR3 sequence (DNA): TGTGCCAGCATGGCGGCGACCATATCCTACGAGCAGTACTTC. The encoded protein is CASMAATISYEQYF.

This chain uses TRBV20-1 with TRBJ1-6; perhaps TRBD1 as D (5 bases). V shed 3 bases and J shed 4 bases, with 10 bases lying between them. The germline CDR1 and CDR2 sequences are DFQATT and SNEGSKA (reference sequence). The CDR3 has 14 residues. The CDR3 DNA reads TGCAGTGCTAGTCCTGGGACTTATAATTCACCCCTCCACTTT. This translates into CSASPGTYNSPLHF.

The V and J genes are TRBV20-1 and TRBJ1-4; 7 nucleotides align to TRBD1. Germline assignment: CDR1 DFQATT and CDR2 SNEGSKA (reference sequence). This CDR3 is 15 amino acids long. The ends lost 3 bases at V and 7 bases at J; junction bases unmatched: 11. The CDR3 loop reads CSASATGVGIEKLFF. CDR3 coding DNA: TGCAGTGCTAGTGCTACAGGGGTAGGGATTGAAAAACTGTTTTTT.

The rearrangement uses TRBV4-2 and TRBJ1-2, with 8 bases aligning to TRBD1. The CDR3 is 16 residues long. Per germline, CDR1 LGHNA and CDR2 YNFKEQ. The V gene end was trimmed by 0 bases and the J gene end by 8 bases; junction bases not matched to a gene: 11. CDR3 loop: CASSQENLPGGRGYTF. CDR3 nucleotides: TGTGCCAGCAGCCAAGAAAATCTCCCAGGGGGCAGAGGCTACACCTTC.

V gene TRBV19 combines with J gene TRBJ1-4; 8 nucleotides agree with TRBD1. With V trimmed by 6 bases and J by 3 bases, 12 bases remained unmatched. Germline V gene data show CDR1 as LNHDA and CDR2 as SQIVND (reference sequence). The CDR3 loop spans 17 amino acids. The CDR3 nucleotides are TGTGCCAGTAGCCGATACAGGGGGATAGTGGCTAATGAAAAACTGTTTTTT. Translating it yields CASSRYRGIVANEKLFF. Based on the CDR3 plus reference TRBV19 and TRBJ1-4, the full variable domain is DGGITQSPKYLFRKEGQNVTLSCEQNLNHDAMYWYRQDPGQGLRLIYYSQIVNDFQKGDIAEGYSVSREKKESFPLTVTSAQKNPTAFYLCASSRYRGIVANEKLFFGSGTQLSVL.

This clone was detected only a few times. The gene calls are TRBV10-3 and TRBJ1-2, with D uncertain. Germline V gives CDR1 ENHRY, CDR2 SYGVKD. V was trimmed by 3 bases and J by 7 bases, leaving 9 bases between them. The CDR3 consists of 12 residues. CDR3 nucleotides: TGTGCCATCAGTGATGAGGAGGGTGGCTACACCTTC. This gives the protein CAISDEEGGYTF.

The V call is TRBV24-1, the J call TRBJ2-3; possible D gene TRBD1, 5 bases. The V gene's germline CDR1 is KGHDR and CDR2 SFDVKD. The CDR3 consists of 13 residues. The ends were cut back, 3 bases at V and 4 bases at J, with 7 bases in the middle. CDR3 sequence reads: CATSDGAADTQYF. CDR3 bases: TGTGCCACCAGTGATGGGGCGGCAGATACGCAGTATTTT.

The CDR3 region is CASSLKDGASGGSYNEQFF. CDR3 nucleotides: TGTGCCAGCAGCTTGAAGGACGGGGCTAGCGGGGGTTCCTACAATGAGCAGTTCTTC. The V call is TRBV5-8, the J call TRBJ2-1; 10 nucleotides agree with TRBD2. Germline V CDR1 and CDR2: SGHTS, YDEGEE. With V trimmed by 1 base and J by 1 base, 11 bases remained unmatched. There are 19 residues in the CDR3.

The CDR3 DNA sequence: TGTGCCAGCATAGGACAGGCCCACACCGGGGAGCTGTTTTTT. The encoded protein is CASIGQAHTGELFF. This chain links TRBV2 with TRBJ2-2; 7 nucleotides line up with TRBD1. The ends lost 7 bases at V and 3 bases at J; junction bases unmatched: 5. The germline V gene has CDR1 SNHLY and CDR2 FYNNEI. The CDR3 loop spans 14 amino acids.

The gene calls are TRBV4-2 and TRBJ1-1; TRBD1 agrees at 7 bases. Germline CDR1 is LGHNA and CDR2 is YNFKEQ. The CDR3 is 12 residues long. The V segment lost 3 bases and the J segment 11 bases; nucleotides outside the gene matches: 6. CDR3 in amino acids: CASSHEQGNAFF. CDR3 bases: TGTGCCAGCAGCCATGAACAGGGGAACGCTTTCTTT.

The chain carries TRBV7-8 and TRBJ2-7; unclear D gene. The germline gives CDR1 SGHVS, CDR2 FQNEAQ. Trimming removed 4 bases at V and 4 bases at J, with 5 bases between. This CDR3 has 11 residues. CDR3 nucleotide sequence: TGTGCCAGCAGCTCTAATTACGAGCAGTACTTC. Its protein product is CASSSNYEQYF.

The chain uses TRBV5-1 and TRBJ1-1; 8 nucleotides match TRBD1. CDR3 size: 14 residues. The J segment lost 3 bases and the V segment lost 5 bases, leaving 6 bases of the junction unmatched. Per germline, CDR1 SGHRS and CDR2 YFSETQ. The CDR3: CASRESGGHTEAFF. The CDR3 coding sequence is TGCGCCAGCAGGGAATCAGGGGGCCACACTGAAGCTTTCTTT.

This rearrangement joins TRBV4-1 to TRBJ1-5; D unclear. This CDR3 has 18 residues. V lost 0 bases and J 0 bases, leaving 15 bases between the germline ends. Germline V gives CDR1 MGHRA, CDR2 YSYEKL. CDR3 sequence reads: CASSQDGGVYYSNQPQHF. CDR3 coding DNA: TGCGCCAGCAGCCAAGATGGAGGAGTTTACTATAGCAATCAGCCCCAGCATTTT.

The chain uses TRBV30 and TRBJ1-1, with D unresolved. Trimming removed 0 bases at V and 12 bases at J, with 11 bases between. CDR3 length: 11 residues. CDR1 is GTSNPN, CDR2 SVGIG, per germline (reference sequence). CDR3 in amino acids: CAWSVYIQTFF. CDR3 DNA: TGTGCCTGGAGTGTATACATACAAACTTTCTTT.

The sample holds a few counts of this clone. The chain joins TRBV5-5 to TRBJ1-4; 11 nucleotides agree with TRBD1. CDR1 is SGHKS, CDR2 YYEKEE, per germline (reference sequence). The CDR3 contains 16 residues. J gave up 4 bases and V 4 bases, and 6 bases lay outside the gene matches. CDR3: CASSAGQGASNEKLFF. In DNA form, the CDR3 reads TGTGCCAGCAGCGCCGGACAGGGGGCCAGTAATGAAAAACTGTTTTTT. Full variable domain (missing parts from reference TRBV5-5 and TRBJ1-4): DAGVTQSPTHLIKTRGQQVTLRCSPISGHKSVSWYQQVLGQGPQFIFQYYEKEERGRGNFPDRFSARQFPNYSSELNVNALLLGDSALYLCASSAGQGASNEKLFFGSGTQLSVL.

This clone was picked up one time. The chain uses TRBV27 and TRBJ2-7; 9 bases are shared with TRBD2. V lost 0 bases and J lost 0; bases outside the gene matches: 3. The V gene's germline CDR1 is MNHEY and CDR2 SMNVEV (reference sequence). The CDR3 is made up of 16 amino acids. CDR3 nucleotides: TGTGCCAGCAGTTTATCGAGCGGGAGGATCTCCTACGAGCAGTACTTC. Protein product: CASSLSSGRISYEQYF.